Below are 4 T cell receptor beta chains sequenced from a single sample in a study of blood T cell repertoires in COVID-19. The assay was immunoSEQ multiplex PCR, and TCRdb's table has in-frame clones only and misses some. The data hold around 130,000 clones, with about four fifths observed a single time. Sequencing input: peripheral blood. The source of these receptors is a man older than 75 with acute or convalescent COVID-19.

This sequence joins TRBV28 and TRBJ2-6; D unresolved. This CDR3 is 15 amino acids long. V was pared by 2 bases and J by 2 bases, with 7 bases between. Germline CDR1 and CDR2: MDHEN and SYDVKM. DNA for the CDR3: TGTGCCAGCAGTTTACTCTTTACTGGGGCCAACGTCCTGACTTTC. Protein product: CASSLLFTGANVLTF.

The rearrangement joins TRBV10-3 to TRBJ1-4, with 7 bases identical to TRBD1. V trimming: 0 bases; J trimming: 7 bases; junction bases outside the gene matches: 5. The germline gives CDR1 ENHRY, CDR2 SYGVKD. This CDR3 is built from 15 residues. CDR3 residues: CAISESYDRAEKLFF. The CDR3 DNA is TGTGCCATCAGTGAGTCCTATGACAGGGCTGAAAAACTGTTTTTT.

The chain links TRBV18 to TRBJ2-3, with D unresolved. V lost 6 bases and J 0 bases, leaving 7 bases between the germline ends. This CDR3 is 13 amino acids long. Germline-derived CDR1 and CDR2 are KGHSH and LQKENI. CDR3 amino acids: CASSSGSTDTQYF. In DNA, the CDR3 is TGTGCCAGCTCTTCGGGTAGCACAGATACGCAGTATTTT. The whole variable domain, filled in from reference TRBV18 and TRBJ2-3, reads NAGVMQNPRHLVRRRGQEARLRCSPMKGHSHVYWYRQLPEEGLKFMVYLQKENIIDESGMPKERFSAEFPKEGPSILRIQQVVRGDSAAYFCASSSGSTDTQYFGPGTRLTVL.

The rearrangement links TRBV6-2 or TRBV6-3 to TRBJ2-5; possibly TRBD1 for D (6 bases). Germline CDR1 is MNHEY and CDR2 is SVGEGT. Trimming removed 7 bases at V and 5 bases at J, with 23 bases between. The CDR3 covers 16 residues. The chain's CDR3 is CASNPRMTSRGETQYF. In DNA, the CDR3 is TGTGCCAGCAACCCGAGGATGACATCGAGGGGGGAGACCCAGTACTTC.